A single sample is the source of the 13 T cell receptor beta chains below, sequenced in a study of shared clonotypes between healthy human individuals. The method was immunoSEQ multiplex PCR; TCRdb's version includes in-frame clones alone and lacks a portion of them. The sample lists more than 2 million clones, 90% to 95% occurring once. Sequencing was done on a sample of naive CD4+ T cells sorted from blood. The subset: CD45RA+ positively selected. Receptors were obtained from a man aged 18 to 30 in good health.

This clone was recorded once. The CDR3 sequence is CASSQVGTFSNQPQHF. The CDR3 region has the DNA TGTGCCAGCAGCCAAGTGGGGACATTTAGCAATCAGCCCCAGCATTTT. The rearrangement links TRBV7-2 to TRBJ1-5; D perhaps matches TRBD1 (6 bases). CDR3 length: 16 residues. CDR1 and CDR2 (germline): SGHTA, FQGNSA. V dropped 5 bases and J dropped 0 bases, with 14 bases sitting between them.

The chain employs TRBV2 and TRBJ2-5; TRBD2 matches 8 bases. V lost 1 base to trimming and J lost 7 bases; unmatched junction nucleotides: 11. The CDR3 is 16 residues long. CDR1 is SNHLY, CDR2 FYNNEI, per germline. CDR3 DNA sequence: TGTGCCAGCAGTGAAGAAAGCGGGAGAGGTGCGGGGACCCAGTACTTC. This sequence encodes CASSEESGRGAGTQYF.

The chain combines TRBV19 with TRBJ1-1; 7 bases fit TRBD1. This CDR3 is 15 amino acids long. Unmatched junction bases numbered 10, after V lost 5 bases and J lost 4 bases. CDR1 and CDR2 (germline): LNHDA, SQIVND (reference sequence). In nucleotides, the CDR3 is TGTGCCAGTAGTGATTTCGCGACAGGGATCACTGAAGCTTTCTTT. Encoded protein: CASSDFATGITEAFF.

The chain couples TRBV5-1 to TRBJ1-1; D is uncertain. V lost 5 bases and J lost 7, with 18 bases in between. Looked up from germline, CDR1 is SGHRS and CDR2 is YFSETQ. CDR3 size: 14 residues. This CDR3 is CASRSTNAQSEAFF. CDR3 coding DNA: TGCGCCAGCAGGTCCACAAACGCCCAGAGTGAAGCTTTCTTT.

This chain links TRBV4-1 with TRBJ2-7, with TRBD1 identical over 7 bases. CDR1 MGHRA and CDR2 YSYEKL come from the germline V gene. CDR3 length: 15 amino acids. Germline trimming cut 4 bases from V and 1 base from J; bases unmatched to any gene: 7. This CDR3 is CASSRTQGFSYEQYF. CDR3 nucleotides: TGCGCCAGCAGCCGCACACAGGGGTTTTCCTACGAGCAGTACTTC.

This sequence joins TRBV9 and TRBJ2-5; D might be TRBD2 (6 bases). Germline CDR1 reads SGDLS; CDR2 reads YYNGEE. The CDR3 has 15 amino acids. The V gene lost 0 bases and the J gene lost 0 bases, with 9 bases spanning the gap. In DNA, the CDR3 is TGTGCCAGCAGCGTAGGTTCGGGGGACCAAGAGACCCAGTACTTC. It codes for CASSVGSGDQETQYF.

The V call is TRBV9, the J call TRBJ2-7; D call uncertain. Germline V gene data show CDR1 as SGDLS and CDR2 as YYNGEE. The V end was cut by 0 bases, the J end by 4 bases, with 14 bases between. This CDR3 contains 15 residues. CDR3 sequence: CASSVGPGRAYEQYF. DNA for the CDR3: TGTGCCAGCAGCGTAGGTCCGGGCCGTGCTTACGAGCAGTACTTC.

The chain combines TRBV27 with TRBJ1-5; tentatively, D is TRBD1 (6 bases). The V gene lost 3 bases and the J gene lost 2 bases, with 17 bases spanning the gap. Germline V gene sequence: CDR1 MNHEY, CDR2 SMNVEV (reference sequence). The CDR3 is made up of 17 amino acids. DNA for the CDR3: TGTGCCAGCAGTTTTGGAGATGGGGACACTCGCAATCAGCCCCAGCATTTT. Translated, it gives CASSFGDGDTRNQPQHF.

This clone was seen only a few times. This chain connects TRBV6-1 to TRBJ1-6, with 8 bases that match TRBD1. Germline lookup yields CDR1 MNHNS and CDR2 SASEGT. There are 15 residues in the CDR3. The V and J ends lost 2 bases and 10 bases, in that order; junction bases with no gene match: 7. The CDR3 protein is CASSEQPGQESPLHF. The CDR3 DNA is TGTGCCAGCAGTGAACAACCGGGACAGGAATCACCCCTCCACTTT.

V and J are TRBV5-4 and TRBJ2-5; TRBD2 matches at 8 bases. The CDR3 has 15 residues. Germline CDR1 and CDR2: SGHNT and YYREEE (reference sequence). With 1 base clipped from V and 4 bases from J, the junction kept 6 bases outside the gene matches. The DNA for the CDR3 is TGTGCCAGCAGCTTGCTGGGCACTAGCGGAGAGACCCAGTACTTC. This sequence encodes CASSLLGTSGETQYF.

This clone has a single count. This chain joins TRBV30 and TRBJ2-1, with D perhaps given as TRBD1 or TRBD2 (6 bases each). Germline CDR1 reads GTSNPN; CDR2 reads SVGIG (reference sequence). Trimming left V 2 bases short and J 11 bases short, with 13 bases between. This CDR3 has 12 residues. CDR3: CAWSRRGRKQFF. The DNA for the CDR3 is TGTGCCTGGAGTCGGAGGGGGAGGAAGCAGTTCTTC. The full variable domain, in which reference TRBV30 and TRBJ2-1 provide the parts outside the CDR3, is SQTIHQWPATLVQPVGSPLSLECTVEGTSNPNLYWYRQAAGRGLQLLFYSVGIGQISSEVPQNLSASRPQDRQFILSSKKLLLSDSGFYLCAWSRRGRKQFFGPGTRLTVL.

The CDR3 protein is CASSERQSNEKLFF. The CDR3 DNA reads TGCGCCAGCAGTGAAAGGCAGTCCAATGAAAAACTGTTTTTT. The rearrangement links TRBV10-2 to TRBJ1-4; D gene unclear. Trimming took 3 bases from V and 5 from J, leaving 10 bases between them. Germline V gene sequence: CDR1 WSHSY, CDR2 SAAADI. This CDR3 is built from 14 residues.

The chain employs TRBV6-6 and TRBJ1-4; D perhaps matches TRBD1 (5 bases). The CDR3 loop spans 14 amino acids. V shed 6 bases and J shed 5 bases, with 13 bases lying between them. Germline V gene data show CDR1 as MNHNY and CDR2 as SVGAGI (reference sequence). This CDR3 reads CASRIGGVNEKLFF. CDR3 DNA sequence: TGTGCCAGCAGAATCGGGGGAGTGAATGAAAAACTGTTTTTT.